Each of the 23 T cell receptor beta chains below was sequenced from the same sample in a study of spatial heterogeneity in lung cancer. TCRdb called the 5' RACE reads again in MiXCR, with one record for every CDR3 protein. The data contain thousands of distinct CDR3 sequences, 4% to 5.5% of them seen just once; the ten biggest clones take up about a tenth. Time point here: sample taken at primary tumor resection. Here the sequenced sample was normal lung tissue next to the tumor, taken at surgery. These TCRs come from a female donor with early-stage non-small cell lung cancer.

This clonotype was seen a handful of times. The gene calls are TRBV20-1 and TRBJ2-1; D is undetermined. Germline CDR1 and CDR2: DFQATT and SNEGSKA (reference sequence). Trimming pared 5 bases from V and 6 bases from J, leaving 17 bases between. The CDR3 loop spans 14 amino acids. CDR3 nucleotides: TGCAGTGCTCAACCTCCAGGTCCGGGCAATGAGCAGTTCTTC. Translating it yields CSAQPPGPGNEQFF.

By share, this clonotype counts as medium-sized. The chain uses TRBV27 and TRBJ1-2; no definite D call. Germline CDR1 MNHEY, CDR2 SMNVEV (reference sequence). The CDR3 has 13 residues. The V and J ends lost 5 bases and 5 bases respectively, with 12 bases between them. The DNA for the CDR3 is TGTGCCAGCAGTCGGTCGGAATTGTATGGCTACACCTTC. This translates into CASSRSELYGYTF.

Judged by abundance, this clonotype is medium-sized. This chain connects TRBV28 to TRBJ2-7; no clear D. Germline V gives CDR1 MDHEN, CDR2 SYDVKM. This CDR3 has 12 residues. The V end was cut by 9 bases, the J end by 3 bases, with 12 bases between. The CDR3 DNA is TGTGCCAGTACAGATTCGTTCTACGAGCAGTACTTC. Its translation: CASTDSFYEQYF.

This clonotype is categorized as medium-sized (0.01 to 0.1%). The chain has TRBV11-3 and TRBJ2-1; 8 nucleotides align to TRBD2. Unmatched junction bases numbered 12, after V lost 6 bases and J lost 5 bases. Germline CDR1 and CDR2: SGHNT and YENEEA. CDR3 length: 16 residues. In DNA, the CDR3 is TGTGCCAGCAGTCTAAACAGCGGGAGTGTCAACAATGAGCAGTTCTTC. Translation: CASSLNSGSVNNEQFF.

This clonotype is categorized as medium-sized. The chain combines TRBV2 with TRBJ2-5, with 7 positions matching TRBD2. There are 12 residues in the CDR3. Trimming cost V 6 bases and J 5 bases; bases outside gene matches: 3. Germline CDR1 and CDR2: SNHLY and FYNNEI. The CDR3 sequence is CASSYGGETQYF. The CDR3, as DNA: TGTGCCAGCAGCTACGGGGGGGAGACCCAGTACTTC.

In its sample, this clonotype ranks as large. The V and J genes are TRBV18 and TRBJ2-5; D uncertain. The CDR3 spans 13 residues. CDR1 is KGHSH, CDR2 LQKENI, per germline. The V and J ends lost 6 bases and 5 bases respectively, with 13 bases between them. The CDR3 sequence is CASSSAQRETQYF. CDR3 coding DNA: TGTGCCAGCTCGTCGGCACAGAGGGAGACCCAGTACTTC.

By share, this clonotype counts as medium-sized. CDR3 DNA: TGTGCCAGCAGCTTAAGGTCTTCTCCTTACAATGAGCAGTTCTTC. Translating gives CASSLRSSPYNEQFF. The chain carries TRBV7-9 and TRBJ2-1; no clear D gene. V was clipped by 2 bases and J by 4 bases, with 12 bases between them. The germline gives CDR1 SEHNR, CDR2 FQNEAQ (reference sequence). The CDR3 runs to 15 residues.

This clonotype is termed medium-sized (0.01 to 0.1%). The V and J genes are TRBV5-1 and TRBJ2-3; D remains ambiguous. The CDR3 has 15 amino acids. From germline, CDR1 is SGHRS and CDR2 YFSETQ. Trimming stripped 0 bases from V and 2 bases from J, with 10 bases between. The CDR3 is CASSLGDGITDTQYF. CDR3 nucleotide sequence: TGCGCCAGCAGCTTGGGAGATGGGATCACAGATACGCAGTATTTT.

The chain couples TRBV2 to TRBJ2-1; 7 nucleotides agree with TRBD2. Germline loops: CDR1 SNHLY, CDR2 FYNNEI. Losses at the gene ends were 2 bases for V and 10 bases for J; bases not matched to a gene: 11. The CDR3 covers 15 residues. The CDR3, as DNA: TGTGCCAGCAGTGAAATAGGACTAGGACCTTTGGAGCAGTTCTTC. Protein sequence: CASSEIGLGPLEQFF. The full variable domain, with the rest looked up from reference TRBV2 and TRBJ2-1, is EPEVTQTPSHQVTQMGQEVILRCVPISNHLYFYWYRQILGQKVEFLVSFYNNEISEKSEIFDDQFSVERPDGSNFTLKIRSTKLEDSAMYFCASSEIGLGPLEQFFGPGTRLTVL.

V and J are TRBV7-8 and TRBJ1-2; 12 bases are shared with TRBD1. J gave up 6 bases and V 4 bases, and 6 bases lay outside the gene matches. The length of the CDR3 is 15 residues. Germline CDR1 and CDR2: SGHVS and FQNEAQ. In nucleotides, the CDR3 is TGTGCCAGCAGCTCTCCGGGACAGGGGGCTGATGGCTACACCTTC. Protein: CASSSPGQGADGYTF.

This clonotype occurred many times. The CDR3 nucleotides read TGCAGCGCCTCCAGGACTAGCGGGAGCAACCCTGAGCAGTTCTTC. It encodes CSASRTSGSNPEQFF. V usage is TRBV29-1 and J usage is TRBJ2-1, with 13 bases fitting TRBD2. CDR1 and CDR2 (germline): SQVTM, ANQGSEA. J lost 9 bases, V lost 7 bases, and 12 bases had no gene match. The CDR3 is 15 residues long.

The V and J genes are TRBV27 and TRBJ2-1; no clear D gene. This CDR3 is built from 15 residues. CDR1 and CDR2 (germline): MNHEY, SMNVEV (reference sequence). V lost 1 base and J lost 3, with 10 bases in between. The CDR3 loop reads CASSLYPGDYNEQFF. In DNA, the CDR3 is TGTGCCAGCAGTTTATACCCGGGTGACTACAATGAGCAGTTCTTC.

By sample share, this clonotype is medium-sized. The gene calls are TRBV19 and TRBJ2-1, with 10 bases that match TRBD2. The CDR3 totals 14 residues. Looked up from germline, CDR1 is LNHDA and CDR2 is SQIVND (reference sequence). V dropped 7 bases and J dropped 4; count of bases not matched to a gene: 4. CDR3 sequence (DNA): TGTGCCAGTAAAACGGGACTAGCGTACAATGAGCAGTTCTTC. Its protein is CASKTGLAYNEQFF.

Ten or more counts support this clonotype. At one boundary the junction diverges from the germline segment, which might be a read error. V gene TRBV7-7 combines with J gene TRBJ2-1; 9 bases agree with TRBD1. The CDR3 extends over 15 amino acids. The germline V gene encodes CDR1 SSHAT and CDR2 FNYEAQ (reference sequence). The CDR3 loop reads CASSSGTGYSNEQFF. The CDR3 region has the DNA TGTGCTAGCAGTTCCGGGACAGGGTATTCCAATGAGCAGTTCTTC.

This clonotype has more than one count but fewer than ten. This may stem from a read error, because a much larger clone lies one nucleotide away. The chain combines TRBV20-1 with TRBJ1-2, with TRBD1 matching over 10 bases. The CDR3 is 16 amino acids. CDR1 is DFQATT, CDR2 SNEGSKA, per germline (reference sequence). CDR3 region: CSALAPGQGLDYGYNF. The DNA for the CDR3 is TGCAGTGCTCTGGCCCCGGGACAGGGGTTGGACTATGGCTACAACTTC.

DNA of the CDR3: TGTGCCACCGGGGACCCAAACACCGGGGAGCTGTTTTTT. Amino acids: CATGDPNTGELFF. This chain uses TRBV24-1 with TRBJ2-2; D possibly uses TRBD1 or TRBD2 (5 bases each). The CDR3 has 13 amino acids. CDR1 is KGHDR, CDR2 SFDVKD, per germline. Trimming pared 9 bases from V and 2 bases from J, leaving 9 bases between.

The chain uses TRBV18 and TRBJ1-2; TRBD1 is a possible D gene (6 bases). This CDR3 is built from 14 residues. Looked up from germline, CDR1 is KGHSH and CDR2 is LQKENI. Trimming left V 6 bases short and J 1 base short, with 12 bases between. In DNA, the CDR3 is TGTGCCAGCTCTCCCGGACAGATTAACTATGGCTACACCTTC. This translates into CASSPGQINYGYTF.

A single count supports this clonotype. The rearrangement joins TRBV12-3 or TRBV12-4 to TRBJ2-7; 8 bases match TRBD2. V shed 5 bases, J shed 6 bases, and the junction held 9 bases outside the gene matches. The CDR3 runs to 14 residues. The CDR3 loop is CASSHSGSGREQYF. The CDR3 region has the DNA TGTGCCAGCAGTCACAGCGGGAGTGGGCGCGAGCAGTACTTC.

In this sample, this clonotype is medium-sized. The rearrangement uses TRBV7-3 and TRBJ2-2; 7 bases are shared with TRBD1. Trimming at V came to 4 bases and at J to 6 bases, leaving 2 bases not matched to a gene. Germline loops: CDR1 SGHTA, CDR2 FQGTGA. This CDR3 has 13 amino acids. The CDR3 loop is CASSSDRAGELFF. Written as DNA, the CDR3 is TGTGCCAGCAGCTCAGACAGGGCCGGGGAGCTGTTTTTT.

This clonotype was observed at least ten times. The chain links TRBV18 to TRBJ2-5, with a weak D call TRBD2 (5 bases). The CDR3 totals 14 residues. Trimming cost V 2 bases and J 4 bases, with 11 bases left between them. Germline loops: CDR1 KGHSH, CDR2 LQKENI. In nucleotides, the CDR3 is TGTGCCAGCTCACCAGGTTTTGAGGGAGAGACCCAGTACTTC. As protein: CASSPGFEGETQYF.

This clonotype was counted at least ten times. This chain links TRBV7-9 with TRBJ2-7, with 15 nucleotides matching TRBD2. The germline V gene has CDR1 SEHNR and CDR2 FQNEAQ (reference sequence). The CDR3 sequence is 15 residues long. With V trimmed by 4 bases and J by 3 bases, 1 base remained unmatched. The chain's CDR3 is CASSSGLAGGYEQYF. The CDR3 coding sequence is TGTGCCAGCAGCTCGGGACTAGCGGGAGGCTACGAGCAGTACTTC.

By its share, this clonotype is medium-sized (0.01 to 0.1%). This rearrangement joins TRBV10-1 to TRBJ1-4; the D is unclear. CDR3 length: 11 amino acids. The V end lost 8 bases, the J end lost 10 bases, and 11 bases lay between the germline ends. Germline-derived CDR1 and CDR2 are WNHNN and SYGVQD (reference sequence). CDR3 sequence (DNA): TGCGCCAGCGGGATACATGGAAAACTGTTTTTT. Translation: CASGIHGKLFF.

This clonotype is deemed large. The chain employs TRBV14 and TRBJ1-1, with 8 bases that match TRBD1. Germline V gives CDR1 SGHDN, CDR2 FVKESK. Trimming cost V 10 bases and J 5 bases; bases outside gene matches: 6. This CDR3 is built from 12 residues. This CDR3 is CATSQGGTEAFF. The CDR3 DNA sequence: TGTGCCACTTCACAGGGGGGAACTGAAGCTTTCTTT.